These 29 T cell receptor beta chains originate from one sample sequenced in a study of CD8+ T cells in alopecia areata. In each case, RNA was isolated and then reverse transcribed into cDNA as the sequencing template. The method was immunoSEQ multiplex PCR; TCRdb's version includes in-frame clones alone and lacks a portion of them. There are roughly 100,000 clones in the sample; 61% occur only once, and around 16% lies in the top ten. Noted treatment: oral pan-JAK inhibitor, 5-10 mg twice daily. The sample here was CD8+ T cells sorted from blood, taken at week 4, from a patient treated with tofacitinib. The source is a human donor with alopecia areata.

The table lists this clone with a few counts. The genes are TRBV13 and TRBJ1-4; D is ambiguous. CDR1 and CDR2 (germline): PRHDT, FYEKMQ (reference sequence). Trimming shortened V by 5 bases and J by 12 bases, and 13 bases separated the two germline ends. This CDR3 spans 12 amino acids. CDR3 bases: TGTGCCAGCAGCGTTGCACGGCGGGAACTGTTTTTT. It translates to CASSVARRELFF. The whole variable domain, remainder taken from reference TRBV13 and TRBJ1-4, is AAGVIQSPRHLIKEKRETATLKCYPIPRHDTVYWYQQGPGQDPQFLISFYEKMQSDKGSIPDRFSAQQFSDYHSELNMSSLELGDSALYFCASSVARRELFFGSGTQLSVL.

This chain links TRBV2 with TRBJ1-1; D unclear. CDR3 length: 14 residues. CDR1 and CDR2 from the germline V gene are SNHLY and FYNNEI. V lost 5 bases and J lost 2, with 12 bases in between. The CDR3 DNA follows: TGTGCCAGCAGTACACTGATCGACAACACTGAAGCTTTCTTT. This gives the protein CASSTLIDNTEAFF.

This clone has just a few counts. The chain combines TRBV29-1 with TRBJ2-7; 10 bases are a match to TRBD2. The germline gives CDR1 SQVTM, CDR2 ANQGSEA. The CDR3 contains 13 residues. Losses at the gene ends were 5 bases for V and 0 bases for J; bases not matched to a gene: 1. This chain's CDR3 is CSVLAGDSYEQYF. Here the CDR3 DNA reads TGCAGCGTTCTAGCGGGGGACTCCTACGAGCAGTACTTC.

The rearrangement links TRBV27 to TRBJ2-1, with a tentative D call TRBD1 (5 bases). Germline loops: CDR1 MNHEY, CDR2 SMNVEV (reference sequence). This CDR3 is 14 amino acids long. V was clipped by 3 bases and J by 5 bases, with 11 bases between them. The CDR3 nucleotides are TGTGCCAGCAGTTTCCTCAGGGTAGACAATGAGCAGTTCTTC. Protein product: CASSFLRVDNEQFF.

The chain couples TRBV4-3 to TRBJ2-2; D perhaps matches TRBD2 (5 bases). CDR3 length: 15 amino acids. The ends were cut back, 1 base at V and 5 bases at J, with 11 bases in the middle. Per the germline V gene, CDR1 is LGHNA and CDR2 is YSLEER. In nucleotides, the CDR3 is TGCGCCAGCAGCCAAGGCTTAGGGAGAACCGGGGAGCTGTTTTTT. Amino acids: CASSQGLGRTGELFF.

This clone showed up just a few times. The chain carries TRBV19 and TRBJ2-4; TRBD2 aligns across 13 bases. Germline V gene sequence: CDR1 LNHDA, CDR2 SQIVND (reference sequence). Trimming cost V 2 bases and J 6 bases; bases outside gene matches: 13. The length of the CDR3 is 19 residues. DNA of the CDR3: TGTGCCAGTAGTATAATAACCGGGACTAGCGGGGCCGCGGGAAACATTCAGTACTTC. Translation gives CASSIITGTSGAAGNIQYF.

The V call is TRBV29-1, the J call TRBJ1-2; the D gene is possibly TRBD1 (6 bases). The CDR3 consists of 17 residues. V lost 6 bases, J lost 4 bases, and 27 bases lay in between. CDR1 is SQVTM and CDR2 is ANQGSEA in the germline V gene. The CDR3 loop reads CSVGEDRGNWEIYGYTF. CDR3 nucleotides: TGCAGCGTGGGGGAGGACAGAGGGAACTGGGAGATCTATGGCTACACCTTC. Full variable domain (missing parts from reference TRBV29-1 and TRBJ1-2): SAVISQKPSRDICQRGTSLTIQCQVDSQVTMMFWYRQQPGQSLTLIATANQGSEATYESGFVIDKFPISRPNLTFSTLTVSNMSPEDSSIYLCSVGEDRGNWEIYGYTFGSGTRLTVV.

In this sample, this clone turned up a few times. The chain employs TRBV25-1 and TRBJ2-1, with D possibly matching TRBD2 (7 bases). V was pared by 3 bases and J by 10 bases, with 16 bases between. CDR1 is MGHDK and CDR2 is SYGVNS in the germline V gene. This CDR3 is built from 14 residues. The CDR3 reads CASSDAGAVGEQFF. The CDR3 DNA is TGTGCCAGCAGTGACGCGGGGGCTGTGGGGGAGCAGTTCTTC.

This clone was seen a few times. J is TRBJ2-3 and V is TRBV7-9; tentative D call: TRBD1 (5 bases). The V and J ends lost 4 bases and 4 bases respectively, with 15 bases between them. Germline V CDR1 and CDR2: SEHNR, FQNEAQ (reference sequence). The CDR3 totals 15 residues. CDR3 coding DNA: TGTGCCAGCAGCTCTAGGGGCCTTCGGTCAGATACGCAGTATTTT. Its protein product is CASSSRGLRSDTQYF.

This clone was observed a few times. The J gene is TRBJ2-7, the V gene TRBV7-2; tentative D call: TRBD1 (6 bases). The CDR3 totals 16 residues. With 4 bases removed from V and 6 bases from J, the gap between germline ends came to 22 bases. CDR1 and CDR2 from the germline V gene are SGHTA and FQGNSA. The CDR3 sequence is CASSYGQSRGGVEQYF. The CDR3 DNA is TGTGCCAGCAGCTACGGACAGTCCCGAGGGGGAGTCGAGCAGTACTTC.

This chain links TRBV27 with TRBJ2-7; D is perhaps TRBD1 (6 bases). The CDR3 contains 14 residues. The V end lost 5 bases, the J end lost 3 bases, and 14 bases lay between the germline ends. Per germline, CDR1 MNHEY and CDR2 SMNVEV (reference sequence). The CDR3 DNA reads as TGTGCCAGCAGTCCCCTGGACAGCTACTACGAGCAGTACTTC. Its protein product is CASSPLDSYYEQYF.

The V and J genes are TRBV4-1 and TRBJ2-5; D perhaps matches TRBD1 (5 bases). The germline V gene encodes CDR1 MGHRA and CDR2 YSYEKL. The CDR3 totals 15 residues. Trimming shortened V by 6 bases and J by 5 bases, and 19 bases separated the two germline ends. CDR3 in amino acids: CASSPAPTGLETQYF. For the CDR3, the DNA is TGCGCCAGCAGTCCCGCCCCCACAGGTCTGGAGACCCAGTACTTC.

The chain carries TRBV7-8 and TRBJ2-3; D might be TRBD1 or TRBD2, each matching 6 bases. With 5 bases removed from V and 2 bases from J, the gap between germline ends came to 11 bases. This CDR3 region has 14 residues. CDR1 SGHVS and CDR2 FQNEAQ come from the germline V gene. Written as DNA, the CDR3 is TGTGCCAGCAGCGGAGGGGGTTACACAGATACGCAGTATTTT. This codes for CASSGGGYTDTQYF.

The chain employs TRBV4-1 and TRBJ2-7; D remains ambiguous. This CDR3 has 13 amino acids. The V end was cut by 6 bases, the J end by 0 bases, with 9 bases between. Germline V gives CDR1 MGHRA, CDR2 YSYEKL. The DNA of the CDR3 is TGCGCCAGCAGGATGGCCCCCTCCTACGAGCAGTACTTC. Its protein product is CASRMAPSYEQYF.

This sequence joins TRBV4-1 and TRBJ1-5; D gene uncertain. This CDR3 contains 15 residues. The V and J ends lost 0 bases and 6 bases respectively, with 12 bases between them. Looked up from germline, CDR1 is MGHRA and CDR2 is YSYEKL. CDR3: CASSQDLRLSQPQHF. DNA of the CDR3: TGCGCCAGCAGCCAAGATCTTCGTCTTTCTCAGCCCCAGCATTTT.

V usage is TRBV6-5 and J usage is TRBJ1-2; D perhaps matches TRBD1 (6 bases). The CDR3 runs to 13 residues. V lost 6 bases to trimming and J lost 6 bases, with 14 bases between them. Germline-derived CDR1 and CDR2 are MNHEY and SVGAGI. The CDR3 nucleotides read TGTGCCAGCAGCCCGACAGGACGGAATGGCTACACCTTC. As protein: CASSPTGRNGYTF.

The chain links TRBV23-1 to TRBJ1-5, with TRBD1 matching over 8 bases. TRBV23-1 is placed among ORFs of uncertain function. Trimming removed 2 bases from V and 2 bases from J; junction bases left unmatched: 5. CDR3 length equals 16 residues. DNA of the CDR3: TGCGCCAGCAGTCAACAGGCGACAGGGGGCAATCAGCCCCAGCATTTT. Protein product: CASSQQATGGNQPQHF.

Written as DNA, the CDR3 is TGCGCCAGCAGCCAAGATGGTGAGCGGGGGGGAGGCAATGAGCAGTTCTTC. Amino acid sequence: CASSQDGERGGGNEQFF. This chain joins TRBV4-3 and TRBJ2-1; 10 bases are a match to TRBD2. The CDR3 has 17 amino acids. The J segment lost 6 bases and the V segment lost 0 bases, leaving 8 bases of the junction unmatched. The germline CDR1 and CDR2 sequences are LGHNA and YSLEER.

The CDR3 coding sequence is TGTGCCAGTGGGACTCGCGGGGGGGCTTTGGATACGCAGTATTTT. It translates to CASGTRGGALDTQYF. This rearrangement joins TRBV5-4 to TRBJ2-3; 9 bases agree with TRBD2. The CDR3 runs 15 residues. Germline values: CDR1 SGHNT, CDR2 YYREEE (reference sequence). The V segment lost 8 bases and the J segment 6 bases; nucleotides outside the gene matches: 13.

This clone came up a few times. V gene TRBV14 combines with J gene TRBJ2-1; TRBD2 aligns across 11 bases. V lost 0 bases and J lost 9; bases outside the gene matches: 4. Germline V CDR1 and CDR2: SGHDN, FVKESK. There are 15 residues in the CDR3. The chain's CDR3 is CASSQDGTSGAEQFF. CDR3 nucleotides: TGTGCCAGCAGCCAAGATGGGACTAGCGGCGCTGAGCAGTTCTTC.

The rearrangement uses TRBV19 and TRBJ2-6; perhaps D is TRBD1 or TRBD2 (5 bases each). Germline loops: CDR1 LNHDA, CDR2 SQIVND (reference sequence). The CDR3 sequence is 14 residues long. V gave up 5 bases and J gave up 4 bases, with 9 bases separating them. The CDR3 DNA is TGTGCCAGTAGTGAGGGGTTCGGGGCCAACGTCCTGACTTTC. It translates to CASSEGFGANVLTF.

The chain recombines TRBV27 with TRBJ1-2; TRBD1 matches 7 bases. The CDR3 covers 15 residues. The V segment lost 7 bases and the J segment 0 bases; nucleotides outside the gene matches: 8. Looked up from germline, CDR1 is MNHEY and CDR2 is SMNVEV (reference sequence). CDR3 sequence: CASNGTGAANYGYTF. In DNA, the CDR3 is TGTGCCAGCAACGGAACAGGGGCAGCTAACTATGGCTACACCTTC.

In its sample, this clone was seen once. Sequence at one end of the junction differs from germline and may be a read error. Here the CDR3 reads CASSLSGYGYEQYF. The DNA for the CDR3 is TGTGCCAGCAGCTTATCGGGGTACGGCTACGAGCAGTACTTC. This sequence joins TRBV27 and TRBJ2-7; tentative D call: TRBD2 (5 bases). The CDR3 spans 14 residues. Germline V lookup: CDR1 MNHEY, CDR2 SMNVEV (reference sequence).

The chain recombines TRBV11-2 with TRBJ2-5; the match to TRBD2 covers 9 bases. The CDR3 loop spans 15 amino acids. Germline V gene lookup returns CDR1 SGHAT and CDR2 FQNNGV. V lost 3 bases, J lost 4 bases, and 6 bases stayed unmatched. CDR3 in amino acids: CASSFGTSIIETQYF. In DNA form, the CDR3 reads TGTGCCAGCAGCTTCGGGACTAGCATAATAGAGACCCAGTACTTC.

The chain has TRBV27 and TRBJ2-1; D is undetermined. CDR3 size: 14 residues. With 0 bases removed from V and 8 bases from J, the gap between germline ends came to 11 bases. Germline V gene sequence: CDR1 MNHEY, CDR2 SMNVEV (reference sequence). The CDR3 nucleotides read TGTGCCAGCAGTTTATCGCCTCCCCTCGATGAGCAGTTCTTC. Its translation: CASSLSPPLDEQFF.

DNA of the CDR3: TGTGCCAGCGCTGGCCCAGGGGGCAATCAGCCCCAGCATTTT. Translated: CASAGPGGNQPQHF. The J gene is TRBJ1-5, the V gene TRBV28; D may be TRBD1 (6 bases). The germline CDR1 and CDR2 sequences are MDHEN and SYDVKM. V was shortened by 8 bases and J by 2 bases, with 13 bases between the two germline ends. The CDR3 extends over 14 amino acids.

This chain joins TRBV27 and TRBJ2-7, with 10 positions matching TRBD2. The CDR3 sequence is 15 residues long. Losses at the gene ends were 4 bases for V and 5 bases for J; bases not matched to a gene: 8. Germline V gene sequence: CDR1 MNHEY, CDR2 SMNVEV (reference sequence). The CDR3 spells CASSSGLAAHHEQYF. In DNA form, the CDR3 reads TGTGCCAGCAGTTCTGGACTAGCGGCCCACCACGAGCAGTACTTC.

CDR3 amino acids: CASSATPGLATDTQYF. The CDR3 DNA reads as TGTGCCAGCAGCGCAACACCGGGACTAGCGACCGATACGCAGTATTTT. The genes are TRBV7-2 and TRBJ2-3; 10 bases match TRBD2. J gave up 6 bases and V 5 bases, and 11 bases lay outside the gene matches. The CDR3 runs 16 residues. CDR1 is SGHTA and CDR2 is FQGNSA in the germline V gene.

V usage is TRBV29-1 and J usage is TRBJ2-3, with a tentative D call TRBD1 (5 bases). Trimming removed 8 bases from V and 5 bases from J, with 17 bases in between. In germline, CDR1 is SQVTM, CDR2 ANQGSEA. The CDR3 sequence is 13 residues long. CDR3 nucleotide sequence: TGCAGCAGCAGGTCCAGGGTAGGAGATACGCAGTATTTT. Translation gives CSSRSRVGDTQYF.